What follows are 15 T cell receptor beta chains derived from one specimen sequenced in a study of neurological immune-mediated disorders. TCRdb re-derived calls from the 5' RACE reads in MiXCR, one entry per CDR3 protein. Of roughly 16,000 distinct CDR3 sequences in the sample, roughly 14% were seen once. The sample was PBMCs. The receptors derive from a man between 60 and 75 years old with HTLV-1-associated myelopathy (HAM/TSP).

This clonotype has at least ten counts. The chain joins TRBV10-3 to TRBJ2-3, with unresolved D. Germline assignment: CDR1 ENHRY and CDR2 SYGVKD. Trimming left V 0 bases short and J 0 bases short, with 7 bases between. This CDR3 contains 15 residues. DNA for the CDR3: TGTGCCATCAGTGAGTCTGACTCTAGCACAGATACGCAGTATTTT. Translated: CAISESDSSTDTQYF.

This clonotype was counted at least ten times. This chain links TRBV10-3 with TRBJ1-5; no definite D call. The CDR3 totals 13 residues. V was shortened by 4 bases and J by 5 bases, with 9 bases between the two germline ends. Germline CDR1 is ENHRY and CDR2 is SYGVKD. The CDR3 loop is CAISGDPYQPQHF. CDR3 sequence (DNA): TGTGCCATCAGTGGCGACCCCTATCAGCCCCAGCATTTT.

By sample fraction, this clonotype is medium-sized. The rearrangement joins TRBV28 to TRBJ2-7; a weak D match, TRBD2 (7 bases). Germline V gene sequence: CDR1 MDHEN, CDR2 SYDVKM. The CDR3 extends over 15 amino acids. Trimming took 5 bases from V and 3 from J, leaving 17 bases between them. The CDR3 sequence is CASSTPGGRVYEQYF. CDR3 DNA sequence: TGTGCCAGCAGTACCCCCGGGGGGCGTGTCTACGAGCAGTACTTC.

There are many counts of this clonotype. The chain combines TRBV15 with TRBJ2-1; no clear D gene. Trimming pared 5 bases from V and 8 bases from J, leaving 13 bases between. This CDR3 is 13 amino acids long. The germline gives CDR1 LNHNV, CDR2 YYDKDF (reference sequence). In nucleotides, the CDR3 is TGTGCCACCAGCGAACACCTTCAGGATGAGCAGTTCTTC. This translates into CATSEHLQDEQFF.

This clonotype was observed at least ten times. The chain combines TRBV5-1 with TRBJ2-1, with D possibly being TRBD2 (5 bases). The V end lost 4 bases, the J end lost 0 bases, and 20 bases lay between the germline ends. Per germline, CDR1 SGHRS and CDR2 YFSETQ. There are 18 residues in the CDR3. The CDR3 bases are TGCGCCAGCAGCAAGGTCGGAGGTAGCCCGAGCTCCTACAATGAGCAGTTCTTC. It specifies CASSKVGGSPSSYNEQFF.

This clonotype is labeled medium-sized (0.01 to 0.1%). This chain joins TRBV7-2 and TRBJ2-7; maybe TRBD1 (5 bases). CDR3 length: 12 amino acids. Trimming left V 5 bases short and J 6 bases short, with 11 bases between. Per the germline V gene, CDR1 is SGHTA and CDR2 is FQGNSA. This CDR3 reads CASSPDSSEQYF. The DNA of the CDR3 is TGTGCCAGCAGCCCCGACAGTAGCGAGCAGTACTTC.

This clonotype was found many times. V and J are TRBV3-1 and TRBJ2-3; unclear D gene. V dropped 4 bases and J dropped 6 bases, with 11 bases sitting between them. CDR1 LGHDT and CDR2 YNNKEL come from the germline V gene (reference sequence). This CDR3 is 13 amino acids long. In nucleotides, the CDR3 is TGTGCCAGCAGCCTTACCTCGTTGGATACGCAGTATTTT. It yields the protein CASSLTSLDTQYF.

This clonotype was counted many times. The V gene is TRBV20-1, the J gene TRBJ1-5; a possible D gene is TRBD1 (6 bases). The V and J ends lost 5 bases and 7 bases respectively, with 18 bases between them. The germline V gene encodes CDR1 DFQATT and CDR2 SNEGSKA (reference sequence). This CDR3 has 14 residues. CDR3: CSAPGAGESQPQHF. The CDR3 nucleotides read TGCAGTGCTCCCGGGGCAGGGGAGAGCCAGCCCCAGCATTTT.

This clonotype came up many times. This chain uses TRBV5-1 with TRBJ2-5; maybe TRBD2 (6 bases). Trimming removed 5 bases at V and 4 bases at J, with 18 bases between. Germline V gene sequence: CDR1 SGHRS, CDR2 YFSETQ. The CDR3 totals 15 residues. The CDR3 spells CASSARGITGETQYF. CDR3 DNA: TGCGCCAGCAGTGCTCGGGGGATAACGGGAGAGACCCAGTACTTC.

This clonotype was counted at least ten times. This chain links TRBV5-5 with TRBJ1-1; unclear D gene. This CDR3 contains 15 residues. CDR1 and CDR2 (germline): SGHKS, YYEKEE (reference sequence). V was shortened by 1 base and J by 1 base, with 11 bases between the two germline ends. CDR3 protein: CASSLLVRPNTEAFF. Here the CDR3 DNA reads TGTGCCAGCAGCTTGTTAGTACGTCCGAACACTGAAGCTTTCTTT.

This clonotype was detected ten times or more. The chain joins TRBV5-1 to TRBJ1-4; tentative D call: TRBD1 (5 bases). The V end lost 4 bases, the J end lost 2 bases, and 12 bases lay between the germline ends. The CDR3 sequence is 15 residues long. From germline, CDR1 is SGHRS and CDR2 YFSETQ. The CDR3 spells CASSEGTGTNEKLFF. The CDR3 DNA reads TGCGCCAGCAGCGAAGGGACGGGGACTAATGAAAAACTGTTTTTT.

The sample holds many counts of this clonotype. The V and J genes are TRBV5-1 and TRBJ2-2; 7 bases align to TRBD2. This CDR3 has 15 residues. Germline V gene data show CDR1 as SGHRS and CDR2 as YFSETQ. With 3 bases clipped from V and 0 bases from J, the junction kept 2 bases outside the gene matches. CDR3 sequence (DNA): TGCGCCAGCAGCTGGGAGGGAACGAACACCGGGGAGCTGTTTTTT. This sequence encodes CASSWEGTNTGELFF.

This clonotype was counted ten times or more. The gene calls are TRBV5-5 and TRBJ2-3, with D perhaps TRBD1 (6 bases). The V gene's germline CDR1 is SGHKS and CDR2 YYEKEE (reference sequence). V gave up 0 bases and J gave up 6 bases, with 14 bases separating them. This CDR3 spans 15 amino acids. Written as DNA, the CDR3 is TGTGCCAGCAGCTTGGGGGACACTCCCGAGGATACGCAGTATTTT. Protein sequence: CASSLGDTPEDTQYF.

This clonotype was seen at least ten times. The V call is TRBV6-2 or TRBV6-3, the J call TRBJ2-1; D unresolved. Germline assignment: CDR1 MNHEY and CDR2 SVGEGT. The CDR3 spans 14 residues. Trimming shortened V by 8 bases and J by 2 bases, and 13 bases separated the two germline ends. Here the CDR3 reads CASASRGTYNEQFF. The CDR3 DNA reads as TGTGCCAGCGCTTCGCGTGGGACCTACAATGAGCAGTTCTTC.

This clonotype has a count of ten or more. The chain has TRBV29-1 and TRBJ1-2; D perhaps matches TRBD1 (6 bases). Trimming took off 7 bases at V and 3 bases at J, with 15 bases between the two ends. CDR3 length: 13 residues. Per the germline V gene, CDR1 is SQVTM and CDR2 is ANQGSEA. The CDR3 DNA follows: TGCAGCGCCGCACAGGGAGCGGACTATGGCTACACCTTC. As protein: CSAAQGADYGYTF.